The 23 T cell receptor beta chains presented below share a single source sample, sequenced in a study of monozygotic twins with cystic fibrosis. TCRdb's copy holds only in-frame clones and misses some; the assay was immunoSEQ multiplex PCR. This table has 25,000 or so clones, roughly nine tenths appearing once. The sample comprised blood. The source of these receptors is a girl aged 2 to 9 with cystic fibrosis.

The chain is built from TRBV7-2 and TRBJ1-2, with a weak D call TRBD1 (6 bases). The V gene lost 1 base and the J gene lost 5 bases, with 17 bases spanning the gap. The CDR3 sequence is 16 residues long. From germline, CDR1 is SGHTA and CDR2 FQGNSA. For the CDR3, the DNA is TGTGCCAGCAGCTTAGACCCCCGGACAGCCTCTTATGGCTACACCTTC. This gives the protein CASSLDPRTASYGYTF.

This chain uses TRBV11-1 with TRBJ2-7; D is tentatively TRBD1 or TRBD2 (5 bases each). Germline CDR1 and CDR2: SGHAT and FQDESV (reference sequence). This CDR3 contains 15 residues. Trimming shortened V by 2 bases and J by 0 bases, and 11 bases separated the two germline ends. The CDR3 DNA reads TGTGCCAGCAGCTTAAGATCGGGGCCCTCCTACGAGCAGTACTTC. Its translation: CASSLRSGPSYEQYF.

V and J are TRBV5-1 and TRBJ1-1; maybe TRBD1 (5 bases). Trimming left V 0 bases short and J 4 bases short, with 10 bases between. Germline V gene data show CDR1 as SGHRS and CDR2 as YFSETQ. The CDR3 contains 14 residues. The CDR3: CASSLVGGSTEAFF. CDR3 DNA: TGCGCCAGCAGCTTGGTCGGGGGATCCACTGAAGCTTTCTTT.

The rearrangement uses TRBV6-5 and TRBJ1-1; maybe TRBD1 (6 bases). This CDR3 region has 15 residues. The V gene lost 1 base and the J gene lost 2 bases, with 11 bases spanning the gap. Germline V lookup: CDR1 MNHEY, CDR2 SVGAGI. CDR3 sequence reads: CASSYFGRGNTEAFF. The CDR3 DNA reads TGTGCCAGCAGTTACTTCGGCAGGGGAAACACTGAAGCTTTCTTT.

This chain joins TRBV18 and TRBJ1-1; possibly TRBD1 for D (5 bases). Germline V gene sequence: CDR1 KGHSH, CDR2 LQKENI. V shed 1 base and J shed 1 base, with 10 bases lying between them. The CDR3 runs 15 residues. The CDR3 sequence is CASSPRGTPNTEAFF. The CDR3 DNA sequence: TGTGCCAGCTCACCACGCGGGACTCCGAACACTGAAGCTTTCTTT.

The CDR3 region is CASNAGPGELFF. In DNA, the CDR3 is TGTGCCAGCAACGCAGGTCCCGGGGAGCTGTTTTTT. V gene TRBV2 combines with J gene TRBJ2-2; unclear D gene. The CDR3 totals 12 residues. Trimming took off 7 bases at V and 6 bases at J, with 9 bases between the two ends. CDR1 is SNHLY and CDR2 is FYNNEI in the germline V gene.

The chain's CDR3 is CASSVGWLAGGQKVNTGELFF. CDR3 nucleotides: TGTGCCAGCAGCGTAGGGTGGCTAGCGGGGGGCCAAAAAGTCAACACCGGGGAGCTGTTTTTT. J is TRBJ2-2 and V is TRBV9, with 11 bases lining up with TRBD2. V was pared by 0 bases and J by 2 bases, with 15 bases of the junction left unmatched. This CDR3 is 21 amino acids long. Germline-derived CDR1 and CDR2 are SGDLS and YYNGEE.

This CDR3 reads CASSYGGPNSPLHF. The CDR3 DNA reads as TGTGCCAGCAGTTACGGGGGCCCCAATTCACCCCTCCACTTT. This chain links TRBV6-5 with TRBJ1-6, with a tentative D call TRBD1 (6 bases). From germline, CDR1 is MNHEY and CDR2 SVGAGI. The CDR3 is 14 amino acids. V lost 2 bases, J lost 7 bases, and 9 bases lay in between.

The chain joins TRBV6-1 to TRBJ2-7, with D hard to call. The length of the CDR3 is 15 residues. Trimming pared 2 bases from V and 2 bases from J, leaving 13 bases between. Looked up from germline, CDR1 is MNHNS and CDR2 is SASEGT. The CDR3 DNA reads TGTGCCAGCAGTGAAATACGGTATCCACCCTACGAGCAGTACTTC. As protein: CASSEIRYPPYEQYF.

This clone was observed a single time. The CDR3 coding sequence is TGTGCCAGCAGCACAGGACAGGTCAGCTCTGGAAACACCATATATTTT. Its protein is CASSTGQVSSGNTIYF. V usage is TRBV7-8 and J usage is TRBJ1-3; 7 positions match TRBD1. Germline V lookup: CDR1 SGHVS, CDR2 FQNEAQ. J gave up 0 bases and V 5 bases, and 7 bases lay outside the gene matches. The CDR3 has 16 residues.

The chain combines TRBV19 with TRBJ2-2; 9 bases map to TRBD2. This CDR3 has 15 amino acids. J was trimmed by 3 bases and V by 6 bases; bases with no gene match: 5. The germline gives CDR1 LNHDA, CDR2 SQIVND (reference sequence). CDR3 coding DNA: TGTGCCAGTAGACCTCAGCGGGGGGACACCGGGGAGCTGTTTTTT. This encodes CASRPQRGDTGELFF.

This chain uses TRBV4-1 with TRBJ2-1, with 7 bases aligning to TRBD2. CDR3 length equals 15 residues. V was clipped by 1 base and J by 3 bases; unmatched bases: 3. Per germline, CDR1 MGHRA and CDR2 YSYEKL. This chain's CDR3 is CASSQVSGLYNEQFF. The CDR3 DNA follows: TGCGCCAGCAGCCAAGTTAGCGGGCTCTACAATGAGCAGTTCTTC.

The chain carries TRBV9 and TRBJ2-5; perhaps TRBD2 as D (5 bases). CDR1 is SGDLS and CDR2 is YYNGEE in the germline V gene. V was pared by 0 bases and J by 3 bases, with 12 bases between. This CDR3 comprises 15 residues. The CDR3 loop reads CASSVGASRKETQYF. The CDR3 region has the DNA TGTGCCAGCAGCGTAGGGGCTAGCCGAAAAGAGACCCAGTACTTC.

The gene calls are TRBV5-1 and TRBJ1-1; D is undetermined. The V gene lost 4 bases and the J gene lost 1 base, with 5 bases spanning the gap. This CDR3 comprises 12 residues. CDR1 and CDR2 (germline): SGHRS, YFSETQ. CDR3 region: CASSPENTEAFF. The DNA for the CDR3 is TGCGCCAGCAGCCCAGAGAACACTGAAGCTTTCTTT.

J is TRBJ2-4 and V is TRBV7-9; D is ambiguous. The V end was cut by 1 base, the J end by 6 bases, with 4 bases between. Germline V gene data show CDR1 as SEHNR and CDR2 as FQNEAQ (reference sequence). The length of the CDR3 is 12 residues. CDR3 DNA: TGTGCCAGCAGCTTAGGAGCAAACATTCAGTACTTC. Translating it yields CASSLGANIQYF.

V gene TRBV7-6 combines with J gene TRBJ1-5; 9 bases line up with TRBD1. V lost 0 bases to trimming and J lost 2 bases; unmatched junction nucleotides: 5. The length of the CDR3 is 17 residues. CDR1 and CDR2 from the germline V gene are SGHVS and FNYEAQ. The CDR3 here is CASSLAGTGIGNQPQHF. In DNA form, the CDR3 reads TGTGCCAGCAGCTTAGCCGGGACAGGGATTGGCAATCAGCCCCAGCATTTT.

V is TRBV6-5 and J is TRBJ2-3; D unclear. CDR1 and CDR2 (germline): MNHEY, SVGAGI. The V end was cut by 6 bases, the J end by 2 bases, with 15 bases between. The CDR3 extends over 15 amino acids. The CDR3 loop reads CASSPDGLHTDTQYF. CDR3 DNA: TGTGCCAGCAGCCCCGATGGGCTCCACACAGATACGCAGTATTTT.

The chain employs TRBV18 and TRBJ1-2, with D tentatively TRBD1 (6 bases). The CDR3 is 16 amino acids. Trimming removed 4 bases at V and 6 bases at J, with 21 bases between. The germline V gene encodes CDR1 KGHSH and CDR2 LQKENI. The CDR3 loop is CASSLTGTLQGNGYTF. The CDR3 region has the DNA TGTGCCAGCTCACTAACCGGGACTCTTCAGGGGAATGGCTACACCTTC. Full variable domain (rest looked up from reference TRBV18 and TRBJ1-2): NAGVMQNPRHLVRRRGQEARLRCSPMKGHSHVYWYRQLPEEGLKFMVYLQKENIIDESGMPKERFSAEFPKEGPSILRIQQVVRGDSAAYFCASSLTGTLQGNGYTFGSGTRLTVV.

The gene calls are TRBV4-1 and TRBJ2-2; TRBD2 matches at 8 bases. This CDR3 comprises 16 residues. Germline trimming cut 2 bases from V and 4 bases from J; bases unmatched to any gene: 6. Germline V gene lookup returns CDR1 MGHRA and CDR2 YSYEKL. The CDR3: CASSQPTSGLTGELFF. The CDR3 nucleotides are TGCGCCAGCAGCCAACCTACTAGCGGCCTCACCGGGGAGCTGTTTTTT.

The rearrangement links TRBV18 to TRBJ1-5; D not certain. Germline V gene lookup returns CDR1 KGHSH and CDR2 LQKENI. Trimming removed 3 bases from V and 5 bases from J, with 17 bases in between. The CDR3 loop spans 16 amino acids. The CDR3, as DNA: TGTGCCAGCTCACCTCTCCAAGCCGCGGGTTATCAGCCCCAGCATTTT. Its translation is CASSPLQAAGYQPQHF.

The gene calls are TRBV30 and TRBJ2-7; 7 bases fit TRBD1. Germline CDR1 is GTSNPN and CDR2 is SVGIG (reference sequence). The CDR3 spans 14 residues. V dropped 3 bases and J dropped 1; count of bases not matched to a gene: 6. DNA of the CDR3: TGTGCCTGGAGAACAGGGGTCCGATCCTACGAGCAGTACTTC. Encoded protein: CAWRTGVRSYEQYF.

This clone was recorded once. The J gene is TRBJ1-5, the V gene TRBV27; D might be TRBD1 (5 bases). Germline CDR1 and CDR2: MNHEY and SMNVEV (reference sequence). The V end lost 2 bases, the J end lost 6 bases, and 11 bases lay between the germline ends. The CDR3 consists of 14 residues. Written as DNA, the CDR3 is TGTGCCAGCAGTTTACAGGGAGCCGGTCAGCCCCAGCATTTT. Protein: CASSLQGAGQPQHF.

The V and J genes are TRBV5-1 and TRBJ2-2, with D perhaps matching TRBD1 (5 bases). Trimming stripped 5 bases from V and 1 base from J, with 15 bases between. The CDR3 has 16 residues. Germline CDR1 SGHRS, CDR2 YFSETQ. CDR3 loop: CASRFGPDKNTGELFF. CDR3 DNA sequence: TGCGCCAGCAGATTCGGACCGGACAAGAACACCGGGGAGCTGTTTTTT.